The T cell receptor (beta chain) described here comes from a study of OX40 agonist ivuxolimab in advanced cancers. Study overall: All patients had ivuxolimab intravenously every 2 weeks at 0.01 to 10 mg/kg. Study conclusions and caveats: Clonal expansion by week 6 occurred in CD4+ and CD8+ blood T cells (at 0.1 to 3.0 mg/kg).

Blood draws occurred at baseline, cycle 4 day 1, and cycle 7 day 1. CDR1 is LNHDA and CDR2 is SQIVND in the germline V gene (reference sequence). The ends were cut back, 7 bases at V and 4 bases at J, with 17 bases in the middle. The CDR3 is 14 residues long. Profiling relied on immunoSEQ multiplex PCR, and the TCRdb table lists in-frame clones only, not all of them. The sample lists some 67,000 clones, approximately 91% occurring once. To note about this clone: Its antigen is not known.

This chain connects TRBV19 to TRBJ2-7; TRBD2 might be the D (6 bases). The specimen comprised CD4+ or CD8+ T cells sorted from blood, sampled in a trial of the OX40 agonist ivuxolimab. This receptor was obtained from an adult with an advanced solid tumor such as melanoma, head and neck, liver or kidney cancer. CDR3 protein: CASKSSGLPYEQYF. The CDR3 bases are TGTGCCAGTAAGTCAAGCGGGTTACCGTACGAGCAGTACTTC. Variable domain in full (rest from reference TRBV19 and TRBJ2-7): DGGITQSPKYLFRKEGQNVTLSCEQNLNHDAMYWYRQDPGQGLRLIYYSQIVNDFQKGDIAEGYSVSREKKESFPLTVTSAQKNPTAFYLCASKSSGLPYEQYFGPGTRLTVT.